The T cell receptor (beta chain) under discussion was sequenced for a study of shared clonotypes between healthy human individuals. Comment on this clone: Its antigen is as yet unknown.

This CDR3 comprises 15 residues. CDR1 is LNHDA, CDR2 SQIVND, per germline (reference sequence). J gave up 4 bases and V 9 bases, and 9 bases lay outside the gene matches. Clones were read by immunoSEQ multiplex PCR, and TCRdb kept only the in-frame ones, dropping some. The table records roughly 2.2 million clones, around 90% of them present only once. General study results and limits: Enrolling few donors narrowed the genetic and exposure-history diversity that was represented.

The sequence came from a man aged 18 to 29 in good health. Some clones in this sample may be carry-over from other donors' samples. The sample consisted of naive CD4+ T cells from PBMCs. Noted subset: CD45RA+ positively selected. V gene TRBV19 combines with J gene TRBJ2-2; TRBD1 aligns across 9 bases. CDR3 DNA: TGTGCCAGCAAAGGGACAGGGCGGGTCACCGGGGAGCTGTTTTTT. Protein product: CASKGTGRVTGELFF.